The T cell receptor beta chain described here comes from a study of OX40 agonist ivuxolimab in advanced cancers. On the study more broadly: Cancers in dose escalation were hepatocellular, melanoma, renal cell and head and neck. Broader study findings: It was not determined which antigens were specifically recognized by the peripheral T cells that had undergone clonal expansion.

Germline V gene sequence: CDR1 GTSNPN, CDR2 SVGIG (reference sequence). CDR3 size: 14 residues. The V end lost 4 bases, the J end lost 9 bases, and 22 bases lay between the germline ends. As to this clone: The antigen is unknown.

The assay was immunoSEQ multiplex PCR, and TCRdb's table has in-frame clones only and misses some. The sample yields over 80,000 clones, roughly nine tenths seen once. The sequence was obtained from an adult with an advanced solid tumor such as melanoma, head and neck, liver or kidney cancer. The sequencing used CD4+ or CD8+ T cells sorted from blood, collected in a trial of the OX40 agonist ivuxolimab. The chain is built from TRBV30 and TRBJ2-7; no definite D call. CDR3 sequence: CAWNDETLGSRQYF. DNA for the CDR3: TGTGCCTGGAATGACGAAACCCTGGGAAGTAGGCAGTACTTC. Complete variable domain (other parts from reference TRBV30 and TRBJ2-7): SQTIHQWPATLVQPVGSPLSLECTVEGTSNPNLYWYRQAAGRGLQLLFYSVGIGQISSEVPQNLSASRPQDRQFILSSKKLLLSDSGFYLCAWNDETLGSRQYFGPGTRLTVT.